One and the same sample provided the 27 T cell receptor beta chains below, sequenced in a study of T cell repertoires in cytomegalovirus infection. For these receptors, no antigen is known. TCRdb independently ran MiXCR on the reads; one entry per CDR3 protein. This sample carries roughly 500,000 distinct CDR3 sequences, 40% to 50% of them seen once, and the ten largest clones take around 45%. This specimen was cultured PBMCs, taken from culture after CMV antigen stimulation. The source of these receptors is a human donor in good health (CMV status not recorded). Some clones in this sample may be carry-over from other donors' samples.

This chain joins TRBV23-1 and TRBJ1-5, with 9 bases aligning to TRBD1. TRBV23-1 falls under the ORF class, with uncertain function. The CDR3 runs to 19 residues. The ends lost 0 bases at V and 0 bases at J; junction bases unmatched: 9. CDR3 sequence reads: CASSQSWGQGSDSNQPQHF. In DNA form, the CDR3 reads TGCGCCAGCAGTCAATCTTGGGGACAGGGATCGGATAGCAATCAGCCCCAGCATTTT.

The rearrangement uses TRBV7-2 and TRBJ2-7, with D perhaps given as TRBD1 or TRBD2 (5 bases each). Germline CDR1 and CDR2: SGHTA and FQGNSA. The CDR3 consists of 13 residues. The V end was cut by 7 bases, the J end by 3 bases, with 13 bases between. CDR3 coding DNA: TGTGCCAGCACCGGGGACGGAGGCTACGAGCAGTACTTC. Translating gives CASTGDGGYEQYF.

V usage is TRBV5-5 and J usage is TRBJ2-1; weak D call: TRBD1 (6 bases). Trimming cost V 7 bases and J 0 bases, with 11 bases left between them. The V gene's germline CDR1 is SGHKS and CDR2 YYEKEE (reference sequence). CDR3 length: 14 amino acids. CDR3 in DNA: TGTGCCAGCGGATGGACAGCCTCCTACAATGAGCAGTTCTTC. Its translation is CASGWTASYNEQFF.

The chain's CDR3 is CAWSVRGGGTDTQYF. The CDR3 coding sequence is TGTGCCTGGAGTGTACGGGGGGGAGGCACAGATACGCAGTATTTT. The chain couples TRBV30 to TRBJ2-3; 8 bases are shared with TRBD2. The length of the CDR3 is 15 residues. V lost 0 bases, J lost 1 base, and 3 bases stayed unmatched. CDR1 is GTSNPN and CDR2 is SVGIG in the germline V gene (reference sequence).

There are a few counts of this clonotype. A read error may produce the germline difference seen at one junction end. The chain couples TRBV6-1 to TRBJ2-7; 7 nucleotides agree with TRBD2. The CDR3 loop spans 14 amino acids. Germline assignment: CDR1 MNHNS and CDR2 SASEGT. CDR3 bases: TGTGCCAGCAGCGAAGGTCTAGCGGTCTACGAGCAGTACTTC. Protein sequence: CASSEGLAVYEQYF.

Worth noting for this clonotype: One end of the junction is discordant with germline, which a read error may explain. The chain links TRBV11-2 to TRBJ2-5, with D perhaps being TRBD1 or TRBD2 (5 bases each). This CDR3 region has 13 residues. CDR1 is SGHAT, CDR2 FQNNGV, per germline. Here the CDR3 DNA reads TGTGCCAGCAAAATCGGGACCCTCGAGAACCAGTACTTC. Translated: CASKIGTLENQYF.

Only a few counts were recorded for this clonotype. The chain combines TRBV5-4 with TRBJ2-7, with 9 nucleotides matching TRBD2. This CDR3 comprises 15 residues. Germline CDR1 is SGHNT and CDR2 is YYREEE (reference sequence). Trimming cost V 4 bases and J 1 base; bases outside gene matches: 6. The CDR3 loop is CASSHPGLASYEQYF. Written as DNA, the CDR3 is TGTGCCAGCAGCCACCCGGGACTAGCTTCCTACGAGCAGTACTTC. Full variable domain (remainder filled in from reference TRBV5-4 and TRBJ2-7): ETGVTQSPTHLIKTRGQQVTLRCSSQSGHNTVSWYQQALGQGPQFIFQYYREEENGRGNFPPRFSGLQFPNYSSELNVNALELDDSALYLCASSHPGLASYEQYFGPGTRLTVT.

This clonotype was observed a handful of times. The CDR3 region is CASSVRTGRSGANVLTF. The CDR3 DNA follows: TGTGCCAGCAGTGTACGGACGGGACGTTCTGGGGCCAACGTCCTGACTTTC. This chain uses TRBV28 with TRBJ2-6; D may match TRBD1 or TRBD2 (5 bases each). The germline CDR1 and CDR2 sequences are MDHEN and SYDVKM. The CDR3 is 17 residues long. The ends were cut back, 5 bases at V and 1 base at J, with 15 bases in the middle.

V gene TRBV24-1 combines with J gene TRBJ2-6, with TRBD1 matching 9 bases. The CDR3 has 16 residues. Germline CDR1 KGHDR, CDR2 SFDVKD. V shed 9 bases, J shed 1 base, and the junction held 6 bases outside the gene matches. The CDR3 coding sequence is TGTGCCACCCCCGGGGGACAGGGATCTGGGGCCAACGTCCTGACTTTC. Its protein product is CATPGGQGSGANVLTF.

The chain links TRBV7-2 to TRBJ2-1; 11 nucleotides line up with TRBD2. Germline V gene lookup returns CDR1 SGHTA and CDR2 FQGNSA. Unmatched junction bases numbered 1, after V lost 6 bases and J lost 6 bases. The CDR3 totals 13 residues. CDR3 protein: CASSSGRGNEQFF. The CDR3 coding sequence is TGTGCCAGCAGTAGCGGGAGGGGCAATGAGCAGTTCTTC.

CDR3 DNA: TGTGCCAGCAGCCGGTATACGATGGGTGAGACCCAGTACTTC. Translation gives CASSRYTMGETQYF. The rearrangement uses TRBV14 and TRBJ2-5; D not certain. The CDR3 is 14 amino acids. V was cut by 4 bases and J by 5 bases, with 14 bases left in between. Looked up from germline, CDR1 is SGHDN and CDR2 is FVKESK.

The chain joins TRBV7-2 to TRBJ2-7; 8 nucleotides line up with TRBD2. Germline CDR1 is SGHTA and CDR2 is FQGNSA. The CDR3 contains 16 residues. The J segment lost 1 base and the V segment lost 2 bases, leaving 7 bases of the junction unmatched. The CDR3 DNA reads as TGTGCCAGCAGCTTATCAGTAGCGGGGACTTCCTACGAGCAGTACTTC. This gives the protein CASSLSVAGTSYEQYF.

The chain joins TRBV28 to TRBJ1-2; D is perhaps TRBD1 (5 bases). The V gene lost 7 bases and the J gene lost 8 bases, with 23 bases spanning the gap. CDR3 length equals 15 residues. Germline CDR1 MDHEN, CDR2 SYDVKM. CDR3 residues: CASKQVAGPGRGYTF. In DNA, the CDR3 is TGTGCCAGCAAACAGGTGGCAGGCCCCGGTAGGGGCTACACCTTC.

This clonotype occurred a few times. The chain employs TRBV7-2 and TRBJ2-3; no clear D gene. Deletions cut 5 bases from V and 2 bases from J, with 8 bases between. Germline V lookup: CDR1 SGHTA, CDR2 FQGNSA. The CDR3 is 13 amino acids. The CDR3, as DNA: TGTGCCAGCAGCCGGCGCCACACAGATACGCAGTATTTT. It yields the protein CASSRRHTDTQYF. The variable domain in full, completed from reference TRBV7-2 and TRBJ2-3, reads GAGVSQSPSNKVTEKGKDVELRCDPISGHTALYWYRQSLGQGLEFLIYFQGNSAPDKSGLPSDRFSAERTGGSVSTLTIQRTQQEDSAVYLCASSRRHTDTQYFGPGTRLTVL.

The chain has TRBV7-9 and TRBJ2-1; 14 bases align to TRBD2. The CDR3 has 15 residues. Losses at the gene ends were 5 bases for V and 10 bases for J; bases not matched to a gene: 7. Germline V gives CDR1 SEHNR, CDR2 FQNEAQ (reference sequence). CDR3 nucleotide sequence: TGTGCCAGCAGCCGGGGACTAGCGGGAGTCGGCGAGCAGTTCTTC. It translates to CASSRGLAGVGEQFF.

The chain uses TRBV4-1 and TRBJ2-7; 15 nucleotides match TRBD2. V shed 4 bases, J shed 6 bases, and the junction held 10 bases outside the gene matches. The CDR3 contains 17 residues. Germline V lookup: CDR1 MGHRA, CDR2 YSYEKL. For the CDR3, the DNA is TGCGCCAGCAGCCCGGGACTAGCGGGAGGTTCATCTAGCGAGCAGTACTTC. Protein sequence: CASSPGLAGGSSSEQYF.

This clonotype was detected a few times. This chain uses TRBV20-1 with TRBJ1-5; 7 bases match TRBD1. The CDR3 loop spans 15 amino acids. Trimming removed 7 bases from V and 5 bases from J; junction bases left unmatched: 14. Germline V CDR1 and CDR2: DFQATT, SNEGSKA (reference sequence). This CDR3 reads CSVAREAGGHQPQHF. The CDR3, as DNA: TGCAGTGTGGCGCGGGAGGCAGGGGGGCATCAGCCCCAGCATTTT.

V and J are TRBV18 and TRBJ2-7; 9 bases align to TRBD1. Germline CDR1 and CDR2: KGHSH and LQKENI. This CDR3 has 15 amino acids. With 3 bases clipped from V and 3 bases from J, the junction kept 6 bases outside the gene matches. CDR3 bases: TGTGCCAGCTCACCGAGGACAGGGGCGCTCTACGAGCAGTACTTC. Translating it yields CASSPRTGALYEQYF.

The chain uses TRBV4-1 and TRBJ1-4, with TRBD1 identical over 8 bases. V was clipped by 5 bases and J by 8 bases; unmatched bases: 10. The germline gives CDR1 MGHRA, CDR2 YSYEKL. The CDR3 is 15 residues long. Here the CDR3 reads CASSWTGQGNEKLFF. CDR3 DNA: TGCGCCAGCAGCTGGACCGGACAGGGAAACGAAAAACTGTTTTTT.

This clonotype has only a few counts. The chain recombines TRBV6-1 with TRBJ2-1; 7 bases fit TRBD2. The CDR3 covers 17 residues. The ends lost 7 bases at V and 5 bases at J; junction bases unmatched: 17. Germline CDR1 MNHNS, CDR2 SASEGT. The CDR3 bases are TGTGCCAGCACCGGTCGGGGACTCCCACGGGGGGACAATGAGCAGTTCTTC. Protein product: CASTGRGLPRGDNEQFF.

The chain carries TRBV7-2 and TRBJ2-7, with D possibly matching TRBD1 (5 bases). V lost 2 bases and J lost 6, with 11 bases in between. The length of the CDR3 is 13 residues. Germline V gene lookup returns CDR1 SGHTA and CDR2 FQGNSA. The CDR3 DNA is TGTGCCAGCAGCTTATCGCAGGGCGCCGAGCAGTACTTC. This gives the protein CASSLSQGAEQYF.

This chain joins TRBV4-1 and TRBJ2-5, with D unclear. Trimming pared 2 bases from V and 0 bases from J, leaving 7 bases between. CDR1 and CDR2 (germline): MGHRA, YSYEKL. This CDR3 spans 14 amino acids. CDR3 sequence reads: CASSQRRDQETQYF. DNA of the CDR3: TGCGCCAGCAGCCAAAGAAGGGACCAAGAGACCCAGTACTTC.

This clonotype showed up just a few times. CDR3 residues: CASSYRVDTQYF. In DNA, the CDR3 is TGTGCCAGCAGTTATCGTGTCGATACGCAGTATTTT. V gene TRBV6-6 combines with J gene TRBJ2-3; D gene ambiguous. This CDR3 contains 12 residues. CDR1 MNHNY and CDR2 SVGAGI come from the germline V gene (reference sequence). V was pared by 3 bases and J by 6 bases, with 7 bases between.

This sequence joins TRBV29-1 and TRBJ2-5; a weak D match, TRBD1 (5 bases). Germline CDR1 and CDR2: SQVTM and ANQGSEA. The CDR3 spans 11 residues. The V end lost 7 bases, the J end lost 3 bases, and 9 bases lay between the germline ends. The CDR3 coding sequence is TGCAGCGAAAAGACAGAAGAGACCCAGTACTTC. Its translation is CSEKTEETQYF.

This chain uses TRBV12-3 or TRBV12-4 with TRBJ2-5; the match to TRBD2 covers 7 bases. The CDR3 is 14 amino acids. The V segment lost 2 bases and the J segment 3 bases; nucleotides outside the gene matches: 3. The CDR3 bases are TGTGCCAGCAGTTTATCGAGCGGGGAAGAGACCCAGTACTTC. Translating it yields CASSLSSGEETQYF.

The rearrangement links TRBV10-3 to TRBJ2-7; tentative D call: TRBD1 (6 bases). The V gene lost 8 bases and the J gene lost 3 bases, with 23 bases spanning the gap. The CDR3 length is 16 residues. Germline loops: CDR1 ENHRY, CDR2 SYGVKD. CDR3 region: CAIQGGGGTGSYEQYF. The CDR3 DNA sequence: TGTGCCATCCAAGGGGGTGGGGGAACAGGAAGCTACGAGCAGTACTTC.

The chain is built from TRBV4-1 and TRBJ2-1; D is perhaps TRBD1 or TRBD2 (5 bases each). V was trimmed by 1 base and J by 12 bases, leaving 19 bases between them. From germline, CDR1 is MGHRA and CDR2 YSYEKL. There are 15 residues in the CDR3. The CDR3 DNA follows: TGCGCCAGCAGCCAAGGGCCGAAGGGGACCAGGTGGCAGTTCTTC. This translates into CASSQGPKGTRWQFF.